This T cell receptor beta chain stems from a study of vaccination effects on CD4 cells after COVID-19. Study-level points and caveats: Few convalescent patients, and no early post-infection timepoints, were available to the study. Both infection-induced and vaccine-induced clones contracted markedly at late post-vaccination timepoints.

In regard to this clone: As yet, its antigen is unknown.

Germline CDR1 SGHNT, CDR2 YYREEE (reference sequence). Trimming stripped 3 bases from V and 5 bases from J, with 17 bases between. This CDR3 region has 15 residues. Before any sequencing was done, the ViraFEST assay used viral peptide pools to expand antigen-specific CD4+ T cells. Researchers isolated CD4+ T cells once 9 to 11 days of culture had elapsed. Vaccinees lacked prior SARS-CoV-2 infection and tested negative for nucleocapsid antibodies. Cultures used 2.1 million or so PBMC per well, approximately 10 IU/ml IL-2 and about 10 ug/ml peptides. The protocol was immunoSEQ multiplex PCR, while the TCRdb copy is restricted to in-frame clones and leaves out a portion. The repertoire holds tens of thousands of clones, with about 72% as singletons.

This clonotype was obtained from a human donor who received a COVID-19 vaccine. The chain combines TRBV5-4 with TRBJ1-1; D unclear. The sample in question was CD4+ T cells from PBMCs cultured with HCoV-NL63 spike peptides, obtained before COVID-19 vaccination. CDR3: CASSSQFGPGTEAFF. CDR3 DNA sequence: TGTGCCAGCAGCTCGCAATTTGGGCCGGGGACTGAAGCTTTCTTT.